Shown below are 23 T cell receptor beta chains from a single sample sequenced in a study of beta chain features in type 1 diabetes. Expressed TCRB transcripts were sequenced, since all the RNA that had been isolated was reverse transcribed. Assay used: immunoSEQ multiplex PCR; TCRdb lists only in-frame clones, some missing. Of roughly 400,000 clones in the sample, approximately 15% were seen once. Sequencing was done on a sample of naive CD4+ T cells from blood. All receptors derive from a woman in her late teens or twenties in good health.

The CDR3 spells CASSLDGRGYQPQHF. CDR3 bases: TGTGCCAGCAGCTTAGACGGTAGGGGGTATCAGCCCCAGCATTTT. The chain is built from TRBV11-2 and TRBJ1-5; D might be TRBD1 (6 bases). CDR1 is SGHAT and CDR2 is FQNNGV in the germline V gene. V lost 0 bases to trimming and J lost 5 bases, with 11 bases between them. The CDR3 has 15 residues.

V is TRBV29-1 and J is TRBJ2-1; 13 bases align to TRBD2. Trimming at V came to 4 bases and at J to 8 bases, leaving 2 bases not matched to a gene. CDR1 is SQVTM and CDR2 is ANQGSEA in the germline V gene. CDR3 size: 13 residues. The CDR3 sequence: CSVGTSGSYEQFF. CDR3 nucleotides: TGCAGCGTTGGGACTAGCGGGAGTTATGAGCAGTTCTTC.

The V call is TRBV28, the J call TRBJ2-7; the D gene is possibly TRBD1 (6 bases). The germline gives CDR1 MDHEN, CDR2 SYDVKM. V shed 6 bases and J shed 2 bases, with 17 bases lying between them. CDR3 length: 15 residues. The CDR3 DNA reads TGTGCCAGCAGCCTAGCAGCGCAGGGGCCCTACGAGCAGTACTTC. Amino acid sequence: CASSLAAQGPYEQYF.

The gene calls are TRBV19 and TRBJ2-1; unclear D gene. V shed 6 bases and J shed 5 bases, with 8 bases lying between them. This CDR3 has 12 amino acids. The germline gives CDR1 LNHDA, CDR2 SQIVND (reference sequence). CDR3 nucleotides: TGTGCCAGTAGGAGCCAAAACAATGAGCAGTTCTTC. Protein: CASRSQNNEQFF. The full variable domain, with the rest looked up from reference TRBV19 and TRBJ2-1, is DGGITQSPKYLFRKEGQNVTLSCEQNLNHDAMYWYRQDPGQGLRLIYYSQIVNDFQKGDIAEGYSVSREKKESFPLTVTSAQKNPTAFYLCASRSQNNEQFFGPGTRLTVL.

The chain employs TRBV29-1 and TRBJ1-2; 12 bases align to TRBD1. Germline-derived CDR1 and CDR2 are SQVTM and ANQGSEA. This CDR3 contains 16 residues. With V trimmed by 4 bases and J by 0 bases, 6 bases remained unmatched. The CDR3 loop is CSVVGDRGRSNYGYTF. The CDR3 bases are TGCAGCGTTGTGGGGGACAGGGGGCGTTCTAACTATGGCTACACCTTC.

This clone was seen a few times. The V gene is TRBV28, the J gene TRBJ1-2, with 7 nucleotides matching TRBD1. This CDR3 is built from 14 residues. Per germline, CDR1 MDHEN and CDR2 SYDVKM. With 5 bases clipped from V and 5 bases from J, the junction kept 8 bases outside the gene matches. The CDR3 region is CASSNPGQRYGYTF. CDR3 DNA: TGTGCCAGCAGTAATCCGGGACAGAGATATGGCTACACCTTC.

This clone has a handful of counts. V is TRBV5-1 and J is TRBJ2-1, with a tentative D call TRBD2 (6 bases). The V end lost 6 bases, the J end lost 3 bases, and 16 bases lay between the germline ends. Germline CDR1 and CDR2: SGHRS and YFSETQ. The CDR3 sequence is 15 residues long. The CDR3 region has the DNA TGCGCCAGCACCCCTCCGGGACTTATCTACAATGAGCAGTTCTTC. Amino acid sequence: CASTPPGLIYNEQFF.

This clone was seen a few times. The chain recombines TRBV30 with TRBJ1-1, with D hard to call. Germline loops: CDR1 GTSNPN, CDR2 SVGIG (reference sequence). Trimming took off 2 bases at V and 1 base at J, with 14 bases between the two ends. The CDR3 spans 15 residues. The CDR3 DNA reads as TGTGCCTGGAGTCTTCTTAGGAGAGAGAACACTGAAGCTTTCTTT. This encodes CAWSLLRRENTEAFF.

This clone was seen a few times. In the same sample, other DNA sequences code for this CDR3. The genes are TRBV18 and TRBJ2-7; weak D call: TRBD1 (6 bases). Per the germline V gene, CDR1 is KGHSH and CDR2 is LQKENI. V dropped 1 base and J dropped 0 bases, with 7 bases sitting between them. This CDR3 contains 14 residues. The CDR3 sequence: CASSPRDNSYEQYF. The CDR3, as DNA: TGTGCCAGCTCACCACGGGACAACTCCTACGAGCAGTACTTC. The entire variable domain, with the rest obtained from reference TRBV18 and TRBJ2-7, is as follows: NAGVMQNPRHLVRRRGQEARLRCSPMKGHSHVYWYRQLPEEGLKFMVYLQKENIIDESGMPKERFSAEFPKEGPSILRIQQVVRGDSAAYFCASSPRDNSYEQYFGPGTRLTVT.

The genes are TRBV4-3 and TRBJ2-5, with D unresolved. The CDR3 sequence is 13 residues long. V lost 6 bases, J lost 1 base, and 9 bases lay in between. Germline V lookup: CDR1 LGHNA, CDR2 YSLEER. CDR3 sequence reads: CASSASIQETQYF. In nucleotides, the CDR3 is TGCGCCAGCAGTGCGTCTATCCAAGAGACCCAGTACTTC.

The gene calls are TRBV30 and TRBJ1-4; TRBD1 matches at 12 bases. CDR3 length equals 13 residues. Germline assignment: CDR1 GTSNPN and CDR2 SVGIG (reference sequence). Trimming cost V 1 base and J 11 bases; bases outside gene matches: 2. The CDR3 sequence: CAWSGGQGAKLFF. The CDR3 DNA reads as TGTGCCTGGAGTGGGGGACAGGGGGCGAAACTGTTTTTT.

This clone was counted a few times. The J gene is TRBJ2-6, the V gene TRBV4-3; possibly TRBD1 for D (5 bases). Germline assignment: CDR1 LGHNA and CDR2 YSLEER. The CDR3 extends over 17 amino acids. V was trimmed by 0 bases and J by 0 bases, leaving 9 bases between them. The CDR3 DNA is TGCGCCAGCAGCCAAGATCAGGGAAGCTCTGGGGCCAACGTCCTGACTTTC. This gives the protein CASSQDQGSSGANVLTF.

In this sample, this clone turned up a few times. The gene calls are TRBV4-1 and TRBJ2-7; TRBD1 matches 10 bases. Germline-derived CDR1 and CDR2 are MGHRA and YSYEKL. J gave up 0 bases and V 2 bases, and 13 bases lay outside the gene matches. The CDR3 is made up of 19 amino acids. The CDR3 DNA reads as TGCGCCAGCAGCCAACCTTCTGACAGGACAGGGGGTATCTCCTACGAGCAGTACTTC. It is translated as CASSQPSDRTGGISYEQYF.

This clone came up a few times. This chain links TRBV29-1 with TRBJ2-1; 11 bases line up with TRBD2. V was pared by 7 bases and J by 3 bases, with 5 bases of the junction left unmatched. This CDR3 has 14 residues. Germline V gene data show CDR1 as SQVTM and CDR2 as ANQGSEA. CDR3 in amino acids: CSAPGLAVYNEQFF. The CDR3 DNA is TGCAGCGCCCCGGGACTAGCGGTCTACAATGAGCAGTTCTTC.

This clone was seen a few times. The V and J genes are TRBV30 and TRBJ1-3; D gene unclear. This CDR3 has 14 amino acids. Trimming removed 0 bases at V and 4 bases at J, with 10 bases between. Germline V gene lookup returns CDR1 GTSNPN and CDR2 SVGIG (reference sequence). Here the CDR3 reads CAWSVSPGGNTIYF. CDR3 bases: TGTGCCTGGAGTGTATCGCCCGGGGGAAACACCATATATTTT.

The genes are TRBV4-1 and TRBJ1-1; 7 bases match TRBD1. Germline values: CDR1 MGHRA, CDR2 YSYEKL. The V gene end was trimmed by 6 bases and the J gene end by 1 base; junction bases not matched to a gene: 5. The CDR3 contains 14 residues. The chain's CDR3 is CASRRQGENTEAFF. The DNA of the CDR3 is TGCGCCAGCAGACGTCAGGGGGAGAACACTGAAGCTTTCTTT.

This clone was observed a handful of times. The rearrangement uses TRBV28 and TRBJ2-4; D remains ambiguous. This CDR3 spans 16 amino acids. The V end lost 4 bases, the J end lost 0 bases, and 13 bases lay between the germline ends. The V gene's germline CDR1 is MDHEN and CDR2 SYDVKM. CDR3 in amino acids: CASSSGSALAKNIQYF. For the CDR3, the DNA is TGTGCCAGCAGTTCCGGGTCTGCCTTAGCCAAAAACATTCAGTACTTC.

This clone was found a few times. The gene calls are TRBV9 and TRBJ2-3; D gene uncertain. V gave up 4 bases and J gave up 4 bases, with 7 bases separating them. Germline assignment: CDR1 SGDLS and CDR2 YYNGEE. The CDR3 has 12 amino acids. CDR3 nucleotides: TGTGCCAGCAGCCCTCTCGCAGATACGCAGTATTTT. This encodes CASSPLADTQYF.

This chain connects TRBV28 to TRBJ1-1; D is perhaps TRBD1 (6 bases). Germline assignment: CDR1 MDHEN and CDR2 SYDVKM. Trimming took off 4 bases at V and 4 bases at J, with 19 bases between the two ends. The CDR3 is 16 amino acids. CDR3 in amino acids: CASSSAGTLFRTEAFF. CDR3 in DNA: TGTGCCAGCAGTTCCGCCGGGACATTATTTCGCACTGAAGCTTTCTTT.

This clone was found a few times. The chain has TRBV29-1 and TRBJ1-1; no definite D call. The CDR3 loop spans 13 amino acids. Germline V lookup: CDR1 SQVTM, CDR2 ANQGSEA. V gave up 4 bases and J gave up 1 base, with 10 bases separating them. The CDR3 loop is CSVAVGRNTEAFF. Here the CDR3 DNA reads TGCAGCGTTGCTGTAGGGAGGAACACTGAAGCTTTCTTT.

The chain combines TRBV9 with TRBJ2-7, with 9 nucleotides matching TRBD1. The V gene end was trimmed by 4 bases and the J gene end by 3 bases; junction bases not matched to a gene: 8. The CDR3 totals 15 residues. Germline V gene sequence: CDR1 SGDLS, CDR2 YYNGEE. The CDR3 bases are TGTGCCAGCAGCCTATCCTTGGACAGGGGCTACGAGCAGTACTTC. Amino acids: CASSLSLDRGYEQYF.

This clone was seen a few times. The chain has TRBV14 and TRBJ1-1, with TRBD1 matching 7 bases. This CDR3 spans 15 amino acids. The germline V gene encodes CDR1 SGHDN and CDR2 FVKESK. V gave up 7 bases and J gave up 5 bases; unmatched junction bases: 13. CDR3 sequence: CASNSINRGNTEAFF. CDR3 nucleotide sequence: TGTGCCAGCAACTCAATAAACAGGGGAAATACTGAAGCTTTCTTT.

This clone appeared a few times. The chain has TRBV5-6 and TRBJ2-2; TRBD1 aligns across 8 bases. Per germline, CDR1 SGHDT and CDR2 YYEEEE. The CDR3 consists of 15 residues. The ends lost 0 bases at V and 4 bases at J; junction bases unmatched: 2. The CDR3 nucleotides are TGTGCCAGCAGCTTGGACAGGGGGTTCACCGGGGAGCTGTTTTTT. It specifies CASSLDRGFTGELFF.